The next 18 T cell receptor beta chains were all read from a single sample in a study of blood T cell repertoires in COVID-19. Sequenced by immunoSEQ multiplex PCR; TCRdb stores in-frame clones only, minus some. This sample has about 83,000 clones, with about 86% found just once. Sequenced sample: peripheral blood. These receptors were collected from a woman of 80 years or more in a cohort sampled during active or convalescent COVID-19.

This sequence joins TRBV12-3 or TRBV12-4 and TRBJ1-2; D gene unclear. V gave up 11 bases and J gave up 1 base, with 8 bases separating them. This CDR3 contains 11 residues. CDR3 protein: CAVEFNYGYTF. The CDR3 nucleotides read TGTGCCGTAGAATTTAACTATGGCTACACCTTC.

The genes are TRBV5-6 and TRBJ2-2; D remains ambiguous. The CDR3 length is 17 residues. Germline V gene lookup returns CDR1 SGHDT and CDR2 YYEEEE. Trimming removed 5 bases from V and 4 bases from J, with 21 bases in between. The CDR3 bases are TGTGCCAGCAGGACGTCTCGGGTCCAATCCCTCACCGGGGAGCTGTTTTTT. Amino acids: CASRTSRVQSLTGELFF.

V is TRBV3-1 (or the pseudogene TRBV3-2) and J is TRBJ2-7; no definite D call. Per germline, CDR1 LGHDT and CDR2 YNNKEL (reference sequence). This CDR3 comprises 12 residues. Trimming stripped 7 bases from V and 6 bases from J, with 13 bases between. The CDR3 is CASNLGSGEQYF. In DNA, the CDR3 is TGTGCCAGCAACCTCGGATCAGGCGAGCAGTACTTC.

The rearrangement joins TRBV3-1 (or the pseudogene TRBV3-2) to TRBJ2-7; TRBD2 matches at 12 bases. The CDR3 is made up of 15 amino acids. Looked up from germline, CDR1 is LGHDT and CDR2 is YNNKEL (reference sequence). The junction had 1 base not matched to a gene; V was cut back by 2 bases and J by 2 bases. The CDR3, as DNA: TGTGCCAGCAGCCAACCTAGCGGGAGGGCCTACGAGCAGTACTTC. Translation gives CASSQPSGRAYEQYF.

The chain employs TRBV5-1 and TRBJ2-5; 7 bases map to TRBD2. Germline V gene data show CDR1 as SGHRS and CDR2 as YFSETQ. Unmatched junction bases numbered 7, after V lost 4 bases and J lost 4 bases. The CDR3 spans 14 residues. CDR3: CASSPGLTGETQYF. The CDR3 bases are TGCGCCAGCAGCCCGGGACTAACTGGAGAGACCCAGTACTTC.

This chain uses TRBV5-1 with TRBJ1-2, with 7 nucleotides matching TRBD1. The V gene end was trimmed by 0 bases and the J gene end by 7 bases; junction bases not matched to a gene: 6. The CDR3 spans 14 residues. Germline V gene sequence: CDR1 SGHRS, CDR2 YFSETQ. CDR3 sequence: CASSLGEGAVGYTF. The CDR3 nucleotides are TGCGCCAGCAGCTTGGGAGAGGGGGCGGTTGGCTACACCTTC.

The table lists this clone with a few counts. The J gene is TRBJ2-4, the V gene TRBV5-1; D unclear. The CDR3 is 15 amino acids. V dropped 6 bases and J dropped 0 bases, with 13 bases sitting between them. Germline CDR1 SGHRS, CDR2 YFSETQ. The DNA for the CDR3 is TGCGCCAGCACCCCGACACCCTTAGCCAAAAACATTCAGTACTTC. As protein: CASTPTPLAKNIQYF.

This clone has only one observation. The rearrangement uses TRBV7-9 and TRBJ1-1; 9 positions agree with TRBD1. The CDR3 loop spans 17 amino acids. CDR1 is SEHNR, CDR2 FQNEAQ, per germline (reference sequence). The V segment lost 5 bases and the J segment 4 bases; nucleotides outside the gene matches: 14. Here the CDR3 DNA reads TGTGCCAGCAGCGCAGCCGGGACAGGGAGCTCGCGCACTGAAGCTTTCTTT. It translates to CASSAAGTGSSRTEAFF.

V is TRBV19 and J is TRBJ2-3, with D possibly TRBD2 on 6 matching bases. This CDR3 has 16 residues. With 7 bases removed from V and 2 bases from J, the gap between germline ends came to 19 bases. Looked up from germline, CDR1 is LNHDA and CDR2 is SQIVND (reference sequence). As DNA, the CDR3 is TGTGCCAGTACAAGTGGAGGGGCCGAACCCACAGATACGCAGTATTTT. Protein product: CASTSGGAEPTDTQYF.

This chain connects TRBV12-5 to TRBJ2-1; D is ambiguous. V shed 1 base and J shed 0 bases, with 7 bases lying between them. CDR1 and CDR2 (germline): LGHNT, FRNRAP. The CDR3 sequence is 15 residues long. CDR3 in amino acids: CASGLGRSSYNEQFF. The CDR3 DNA sequence: TGTGCTAGTGGTTTGGGGCGGAGCTCCTACAATGAGCAGTTCTTC.

The rearrangement uses TRBV28 and TRBJ2-1; a weak D match, TRBD2 (5 bases). The V gene's germline CDR1 is MDHEN and CDR2 SYDVKM. Trimming removed 5 bases at V and 2 bases at J, with 16 bases between. The CDR3 spans 16 residues. The DNA of the CDR3 is TGTGCCAGCAGTGTGCCCCCTGGACTCGCCTACAATGAGCAGTTCTTC. It specifies CASSVPPGLAYNEQFF.

About this clone itself: The sample holds other DNA sequences that translate to the same CDR3. The chain recombines TRBV10-2 with TRBJ1-2; TRBD1 agrees at 7 bases. V was clipped by 0 bases and J by 0 bases; unmatched bases: 1. CDR1 WSHSY and CDR2 SAAADI come from the germline V gene. The CDR3 is 15 residues long. The CDR3 DNA is TGCGCCAGCAGTGAGTCACAGGGGACTAACTATGGCTACACCTTC. This encodes CASSESQGTNYGYTF.

V is TRBV6-5 and J is TRBJ2-7; 7 bases map to TRBD1. CDR3 length equals 12 residues. Per the germline V gene, CDR1 is MNHEY and CDR2 is SVGAGI. J lost 12 bases, V lost 5 bases, and 10 bases had no gene match. The CDR3 DNA reads as TGTGCCAGCAGTACCCCAACAGGGGTAGCGTACTTC. It is translated as CASSTPTGVAYF.

The CDR3 DNA is TGTGCCACCAGTGCCAGGGGCTTTAATCAGCCCCAGCATTTT. It is translated as CATSARGFNQPQHF. V usage is TRBV24-1 and J usage is TRBJ1-5, with D perhaps TRBD1 (6 bases). The CDR3 has 14 residues. Germline assignment: CDR1 KGHDR and CDR2 SFDVKD. V was shortened by 5 bases and J by 4 bases, with 11 bases between the two germline ends.

The V gene is TRBV2, the J gene TRBJ2-2, with TRBD2 as a possible D gene (5 bases). Germline lookup yields CDR1 SNHLY and CDR2 FYNNEI. Trimming removed 5 bases from V and 8 bases from J, with 15 bases in between. The CDR3 is 14 amino acids. As DNA, the CDR3 is TGTGCCAGCAGTTCTAGCTACCATGTGGGGGAGCTGTTTTTT. This encodes CASSSSYHVGELFF. The complete variable domain, with remaining parts taken from reference TRBV2 and TRBJ2-2, reads EPEVTQTPSHQVTQMGQEVILRCVPISNHLYFYWYRQILGQKVEFLVSFYNNEISEKSEIFDDQFSVERPDGSNFTLKIRSTKLEDSAMYFCASSSSYHVGELFFGEGSRLTVL.

V and J are TRBV10-3 and TRBJ2-2, with 8 bases aligning to TRBD2. The ends lost 7 bases at V and 0 bases at J; junction bases unmatched: 7. The germline V gene encodes CDR1 ENHRY and CDR2 SYGVKD. The length of the CDR3 is 16 residues. The CDR3 region has the DNA TGTGCCATCAAGGGTAGCGGGACATCGAACACCGGGGAGCTGTTTTTT. It specifies CAIKGSGTSNTGELFF.

CDR3 residues: CASSRAGHPNEKLFF. The DNA for the CDR3 is TGTGCCAGCAGCCGGGCTGGACATCCGAATGAAAAACTGTTTTTT. The chain employs TRBV3-1 (or the pseudogene TRBV3-2) and TRBJ1-4; possibly TRBD1 for D (5 bases). Germline V lookup: CDR1 LGHDT, CDR2 YNNKEL (reference sequence). The V end was cut by 4 bases, the J end by 5 bases, with 14 bases between. This CDR3 has 15 amino acids.

This CDR3 reads CASSLAEGADGELFF. The CDR3 DNA reads as TGTGCCAGCAGCTTGGCGGAGGGGGCTGACGGGGAGCTGTTTTTT. The J gene is TRBJ2-2, the V gene TRBV5-4, with a tentative D call TRBD1 (7 bases). V was pared by 0 bases and J by 7 bases, with 13 bases between. The CDR3 contains 15 residues. The V gene's germline CDR1 is SGHNT and CDR2 YYREEE (reference sequence).